A single sample gave rise to the 19 T cell receptor beta chains below, sequenced in a study of blood T cell repertoires in COVID-19. Produced via immunoSEQ multiplex PCR; TCRdb's table is partial and in-frame only. The sample lists roughly 200,000 clones; 80% to 85% were seen once. The sequencing sample was made of peripheral blood. Every receptor here comes from a human donor in a cohort sampled during active COVID-19.

This chain uses TRBV2 with TRBJ2-1; D gene uncertain. This CDR3 has 13 amino acids. With 4 bases removed from V and 8 bases from J, the gap between germline ends came to 12 bases. CDR1 SNHLY and CDR2 FYNNEI come from the germline V gene. The CDR3 DNA reads as TGTGCCAGCAGTGGGAGAGCCCTCTATGAGCAGTTCTTC. This codes for CASSGRALYEQFF.

The rearrangement uses TRBV18 and TRBJ2-7; 7 nucleotides align to TRBD2. The J segment lost 0 bases and the V segment lost 3 bases, leaving 2 bases of the junction unmatched. Germline V gives CDR1 KGHSH, CDR2 LQKENI. The CDR3 length is 14 residues. The CDR3 bases are TGTGCCAGCTCACCGTCGGGAGGCTCCTACGAGCAGTACTTC. Translation: CASSPSGGSYEQYF.

The chain links TRBV7-2 to TRBJ1-2; D gene uncertain. Trimming left V 1 base short and J 1 base short, with 13 bases between. The CDR3 is 16 amino acids. Germline V lookup: CDR1 SGHTA, CDR2 FQGNSA. The CDR3 here is CASSLVTGRLNYGYTF. CDR3 nucleotide sequence: TGTGCCAGCAGCTTAGTTACCGGCAGACTTAACTATGGCTACACCTTC.

The V and J genes are TRBV23-1 and TRBJ2-1; D ambiguous. TRBV23-1 is an ORF, and what it does is uncertain. V was shortened by 3 bases and J by 0 bases, with 15 bases between the two germline ends. The CDR3 has 17 residues. For the CDR3, the DNA is TGCGCCAGCAGTCAGCCACCGCCGGGTTCCTCCTACAATGAGCAGTTCTTC. Protein sequence: CASSQPPPGSSYNEQFF.

The J gene is TRBJ1-2, the V gene TRBV11-2, with a possible D match to TRBD1 (6 bases). The length of the CDR3 is 14 residues. CDR1 is SGHAT and CDR2 is FQNNGV in the germline V gene. Trimming shortened V by 6 bases and J by 6 bases, and 17 bases separated the two germline ends. The CDR3 reads CASSSGASGHGYTF. The CDR3 DNA sequence: TGTGCCAGCAGTTCAGGGGCTTCGGGGCATGGCTACACCTTC.

The gene calls are TRBV5-1 and TRBJ1-1, with D possibly being TRBD1 (6 bases). Germline CDR1 and CDR2: SGHRS and YFSETQ. This CDR3 comprises 15 residues. Trimming cost V 0 bases and J 6 bases, with 15 bases left between them. The CDR3 region is CASSLETGIGAEAFF. The CDR3 nucleotides are TGCGCCAGCAGCTTGGAAACAGGGATCGGCGCTGAAGCTTTCTTT.

This clone has just one count. The chain combines TRBV9 with TRBJ2-1, with TRBD2 matching 7 bases. The germline CDR1 and CDR2 sequences are SGDLS and YYNGEE. J gave up 9 bases and V 4 bases, and 16 bases lay outside the gene matches. This CDR3 spans 16 amino acids. This CDR3 is CASSPDTWGGGVEQFF. The CDR3 DNA is TGTGCCAGCAGCCCTGATACTTGGGGGGGAGGCGTTGAGCAGTTCTTC.

The genes are TRBV6-5 and TRBJ2-5; possibly TRBD2 for D (5 bases). CDR1 is MNHEY, CDR2 SVGAGI, per germline. The CDR3 is 13 residues long. Trimming shortened V by 4 bases and J by 0 bases, and 6 bases separated the two germline ends. Here the CDR3 DNA reads TGTGCCAGCAGTTCAGCGGACCAAGAGACCCAGTACTTC. This encodes CASSSADQETQYF.

V gene TRBV2 combines with J gene TRBJ2-5; D ambiguous. The CDR3 totals 14 residues. The V gene's germline CDR1 is SNHLY and CDR2 FYNNEI. Trimming removed 0 bases from V and 5 bases from J, with 10 bases in between. For the CDR3, the DNA is TGTGCCAGCAGTGAAGCTTTAGCTTCGGAGACCCAGTACTTC. Its translation: CASSEALASETQYF.

The chain employs TRBV7-2 and TRBJ1-2, with D unclear. The CDR3 runs 14 residues. V was trimmed by 1 base and J by 2 bases, leaving 8 bases between them. Germline V lookup: CDR1 SGHTA, CDR2 FQGNSA. The CDR3 spells CASSLGGLNYGYTF. The CDR3 DNA sequence: TGTGCCAGCAGCTTAGGAGGGTTGAACTATGGCTACACCTTC.

The chain carries TRBV5-1 and TRBJ2-1, with a weak D call TRBD1 (6 bases). The germline V and J ends were trimmed by 8 bases and 7 bases, with 28 bases remaining between them. This CDR3 has 17 amino acids. The germline V gene has CDR1 SGHRS and CDR2 YFSETQ. CDR3: CASGENYRASGGNEQFF. The CDR3 DNA reads as TGCGCCAGTGGGGAGAATTACAGGGCGTCTGGGGGTAATGAGCAGTTCTTC.

This clone has a single count. The chain combines TRBV2 with TRBJ2-3; 13 nucleotides agree with TRBD2. Trimming at V came to 6 bases and at J to 0 bases, leaving 12 bases not matched to a gene. CDR3 size: 19 residues. The V gene's germline CDR1 is SNHLY and CDR2 FYNNEI. The CDR3 DNA reads as TGTGCCAGCAGAGGGGGACTAGCGGGGAAGATATCTAGCACAGATACGCAGTATTTT. This translates into CASRGGLAGKISSTDTQYF.

This chain joins TRBV24-1 and TRBJ2-1; D remains ambiguous. Trimming took off 1 base at V and 3 bases at J, with 3 bases between the two ends. The CDR3 length is 13 residues. Looked up from germline, CDR1 is KGHDR and CDR2 is SFDVKD. The CDR3, as DNA: TGTGCCACCAGTGATTTCCTCTACAATGAGCAGTTCTTC. This sequence encodes CATSDFLYNEQFF.

This sequence joins TRBV4-2 and TRBJ2-7, with D unresolved. CDR1 and CDR2 (germline): LGHNA, YNFKEQ. The CDR3 contains 15 residues. Trimming stripped 0 bases from V and 3 bases from J, with 12 bases between. The DNA for the CDR3 is TGTGCCAGCAGCCAAGAGAGGAGATCCTACTACGAGCAGTACTTC. It encodes CASSQERRSYYEQYF.

V and J are TRBV5-1 and TRBJ2-3, with a possible D match to TRBD2 (6 bases). Between the trimmed V and J ends, which lost 2 bases and 7 bases, there was a span of 17 bases. The CDR3 contains 15 residues. CDR1 is SGHRS, CDR2 YFSETQ, per germline. Here the CDR3 DNA reads TGCGCCAGCAGCTTCGGGAGCAGTAGAGGGCATACGCAGTATTTT. It is translated as CASSFGSSRGHTQYF. Looking up the rest from reference TRBV5-1 and TRBJ2-3 gives the full variable domain: KAGVTQTPRYLIKTRGQQVTLSCSPISGHRSVSWYQQTPGQGLQFLFEYFSETQRNKGNFPGRFSGRQFSNSRSEMNVSTLELGDSALYLCASSFGSSRGHTQYFGPGTRLTVL.

The V call is TRBV5-1, the J call TRBJ2-5, with 10 bases lining up with TRBD2. The CDR3 has 15 amino acids. Germline trimming cut 4 bases from V and 3 bases from J; bases unmatched to any gene: 6. Germline assignment: CDR1 SGHRS and CDR2 YFSETQ. The CDR3 sequence is CASSKTSGLKETQYF. CDR3 sequence (DNA): TGCGCCAGCAGCAAGACTAGCGGGCTAAAAGAGACCCAGTACTTC.

The chain carries TRBV12-3 or TRBV12-4 and TRBJ2-7, with D unresolved. The CDR3 extends over 11 amino acids. V lost 6 bases, J lost 2 bases, and 5 bases lay in between. The CDR3 region is CASRATYEQYF. The CDR3 DNA sequence: TGTGCCAGCAGGGCCACCTACGAGCAGTACTTC.

The chain joins TRBV9 to TRBJ2-1; 7 nucleotides match TRBD2. Trimming at V came to 0 bases and at J to 6 bases, leaving 9 bases not matched to a gene. The CDR3 totals 16 residues. The germline CDR1 and CDR2 sequences are SGDLS and YYNGEE. The CDR3 sequence is CASSVDVGGVGNEQFF. CDR3 sequence (DNA): TGTGCCAGCAGCGTAGATGTGGGAGGGGTCGGCAATGAGCAGTTCTTC.

The genes are TRBV5-1 and TRBJ2-5, with 9 bases fitting TRBD2. This CDR3 has 16 residues. Germline V CDR1 and CDR2: SGHRS, YFSETQ. V trimming: 2 bases; J trimming: 5 bases; junction bases outside the gene matches: 10. In DNA, the CDR3 is TGCGCCAGCAGCTTTACTAGCGGGTTGGCGGGTGAGACCCAGTACTTC. Its translation: CASSFTSGLAGETQYF.